This TCR beta chain was profiled in a study of T cell responses to AZD1222 COVID-19 vaccine. Whole-study findings and limits: White British people made up most donors, females outnumbered males, and clonal diversity was possibly underestimated.

The CDR3 runs to 12 residues. The trim removed 8 bases at V and 1 base at J, leaving 1 base unmatched. The germline V gene encodes CDR1 MNHEY and CDR2 SMNVEV (reference sequence). With respect to this clone: The antigen is undetermined.

Sequencing was performed with immunoSEQ multiplex PCR; in TCRdb, only in-frame clones are kept and a portion is missing. The sample yields about 140,000 clones, approximately 93% seen once. The sample here was peripheral blood, taken on day 0 of AZD1222 vaccination. The sequence was collected from an adult in good health. The rearrangement links TRBV27 to TRBJ2-7; 8 bases map to TRBD1. CDR3 residues: CASGTGSYEQYF. Written as DNA, the CDR3 is TGTGCCAGCGGGACAGGTTCCTACGAGCAGTACTTC.